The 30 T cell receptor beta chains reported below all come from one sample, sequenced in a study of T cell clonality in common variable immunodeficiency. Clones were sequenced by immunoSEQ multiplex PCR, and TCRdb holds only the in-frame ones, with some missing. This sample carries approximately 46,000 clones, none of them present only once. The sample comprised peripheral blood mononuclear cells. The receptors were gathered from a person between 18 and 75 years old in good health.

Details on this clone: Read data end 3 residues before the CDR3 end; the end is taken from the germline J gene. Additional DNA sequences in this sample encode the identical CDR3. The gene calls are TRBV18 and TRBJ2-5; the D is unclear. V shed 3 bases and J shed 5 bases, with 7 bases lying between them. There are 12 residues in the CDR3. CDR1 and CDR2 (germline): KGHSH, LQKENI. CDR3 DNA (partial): TGTGCCAGCTCACCCGCCCGGGAGACC. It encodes CASSPARET. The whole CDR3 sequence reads CASSPARETQYF.

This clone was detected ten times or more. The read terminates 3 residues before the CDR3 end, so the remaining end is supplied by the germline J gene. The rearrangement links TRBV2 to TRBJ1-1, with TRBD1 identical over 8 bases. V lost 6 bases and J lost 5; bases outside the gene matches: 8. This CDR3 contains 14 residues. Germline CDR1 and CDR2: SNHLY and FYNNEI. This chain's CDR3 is CASRDTGGITEAFF. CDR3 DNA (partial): TGTGCCAGCAGGGATACAGGGGGGATTACTGAA.

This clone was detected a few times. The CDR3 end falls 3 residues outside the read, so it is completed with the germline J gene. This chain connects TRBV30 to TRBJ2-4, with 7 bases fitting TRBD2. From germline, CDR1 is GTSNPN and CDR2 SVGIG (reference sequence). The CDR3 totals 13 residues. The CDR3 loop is CAWSAGGDYGQYF. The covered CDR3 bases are TGTGCCTGGAGTGCCGGAGGGGACTATGGT.

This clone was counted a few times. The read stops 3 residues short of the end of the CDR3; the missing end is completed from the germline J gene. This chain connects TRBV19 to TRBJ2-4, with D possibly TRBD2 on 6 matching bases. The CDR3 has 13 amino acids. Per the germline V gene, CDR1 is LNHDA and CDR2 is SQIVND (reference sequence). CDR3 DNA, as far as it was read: TGTGCCAGTACCCGGCGGGGAGGCTATGGT. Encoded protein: CASTRRGGYG. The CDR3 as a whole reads CASTRRGGYGQYF.

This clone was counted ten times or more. CDR3 in amino acids: CSAIGARPPYNEQFF. The CDR3 DNA, read in part, is TGCAGTGCTATAGGGGCTAGACCTCCCTACAATGAG. The V and J genes are TRBV20-1 and TRBJ2-1; TRBD1 might be the D (5 bases). The CDR3 end lies 3 residues beyond the end of the read and is filled in from the germline J gene. CDR3 length: 15 residues. The V gene lost 4 bases and the J gene lost 2 bases, with 15 bases spanning the gap. The germline gives CDR1 DFQATT, CDR2 SNEGSKA (reference sequence).

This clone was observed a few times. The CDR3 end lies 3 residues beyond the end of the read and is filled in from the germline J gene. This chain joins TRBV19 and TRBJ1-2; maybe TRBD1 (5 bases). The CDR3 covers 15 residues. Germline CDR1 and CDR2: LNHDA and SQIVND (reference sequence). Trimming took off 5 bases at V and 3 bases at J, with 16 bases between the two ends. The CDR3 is CASSRRGGEYYGYTF. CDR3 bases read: TGTGCCAGTAGTCGCCGCGGAGGGGAGTACTATGGC.

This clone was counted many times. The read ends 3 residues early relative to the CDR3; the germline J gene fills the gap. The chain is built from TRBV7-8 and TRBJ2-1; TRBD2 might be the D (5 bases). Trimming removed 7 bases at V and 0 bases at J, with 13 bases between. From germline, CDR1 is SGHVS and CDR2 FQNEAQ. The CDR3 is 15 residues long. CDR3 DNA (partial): TGTGCCAGCAACCTCGGGGTCGGCTCCTACAATGAG. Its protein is CASNLGVGSYNE. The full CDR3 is CASNLGVGSYNEQFF.

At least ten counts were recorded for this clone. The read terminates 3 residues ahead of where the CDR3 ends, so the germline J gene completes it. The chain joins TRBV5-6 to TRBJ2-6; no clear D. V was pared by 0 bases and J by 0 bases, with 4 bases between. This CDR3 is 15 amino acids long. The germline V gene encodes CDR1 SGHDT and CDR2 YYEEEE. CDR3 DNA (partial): TGTGCCAGCAGCTTGGGGCTCTCTGGGGCCAACGTC. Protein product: CASSLGLSGANV. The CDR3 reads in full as CASSLGLSGANVLTF.

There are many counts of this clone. Partial CDR3 DNA: TGTGCCAGCAGTACCGGGACACAACCCGACTACGAG. It yields the protein CASSTGTQPDYE. The CDR3 in its entirety is CASSTGTQPDYEQYF. The chain is built from TRBV7-6 and TRBJ2-7; D perhaps matches TRBD1 (6 bases). The read terminates 3 residues before the CDR3 end, so the remaining end is supplied by the germline J gene. CDR1 and CDR2 from the germline V gene are SGHVS and FNYEAQ. The CDR3 runs to 15 residues. V was cut by 6 bases and J by 3 bases, with 18 bases left in between.

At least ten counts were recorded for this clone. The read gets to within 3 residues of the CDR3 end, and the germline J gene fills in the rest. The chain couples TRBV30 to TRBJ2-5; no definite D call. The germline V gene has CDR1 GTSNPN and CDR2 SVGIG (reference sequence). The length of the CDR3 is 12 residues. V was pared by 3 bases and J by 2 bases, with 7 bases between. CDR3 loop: CAWSTTQETQYF. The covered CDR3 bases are TGTGCCTGGAGCACCACACAAGAGACC.

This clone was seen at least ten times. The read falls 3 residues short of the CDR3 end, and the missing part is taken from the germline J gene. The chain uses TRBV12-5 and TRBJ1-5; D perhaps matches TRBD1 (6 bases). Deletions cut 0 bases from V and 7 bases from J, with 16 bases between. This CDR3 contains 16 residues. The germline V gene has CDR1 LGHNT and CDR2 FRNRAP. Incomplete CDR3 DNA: TGTGCTAGTGGTTTGGTAACAGGGATGATTGGGCAGCCC. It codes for CASGLVTGMIGQP. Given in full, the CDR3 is CASGLVTGMIGQPQHF.

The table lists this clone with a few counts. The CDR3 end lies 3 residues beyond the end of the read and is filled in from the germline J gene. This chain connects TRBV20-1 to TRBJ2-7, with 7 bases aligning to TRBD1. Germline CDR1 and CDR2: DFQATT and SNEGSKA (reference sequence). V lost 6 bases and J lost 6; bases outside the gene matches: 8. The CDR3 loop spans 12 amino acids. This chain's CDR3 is CSAGRQGSEQYF. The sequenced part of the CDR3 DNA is TGCAGTGCGGGGAGACAGGGATCCGAG.

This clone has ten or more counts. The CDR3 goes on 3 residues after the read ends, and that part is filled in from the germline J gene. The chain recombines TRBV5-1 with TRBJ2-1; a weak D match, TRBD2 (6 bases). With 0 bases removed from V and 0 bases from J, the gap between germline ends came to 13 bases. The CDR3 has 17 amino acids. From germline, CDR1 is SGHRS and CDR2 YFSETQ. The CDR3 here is CASSLGGMGGSYNEQFF. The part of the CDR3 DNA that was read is TGCGCCAGCAGCTTGGGGGGTATGGGGGGCTCCTACAATGAG.

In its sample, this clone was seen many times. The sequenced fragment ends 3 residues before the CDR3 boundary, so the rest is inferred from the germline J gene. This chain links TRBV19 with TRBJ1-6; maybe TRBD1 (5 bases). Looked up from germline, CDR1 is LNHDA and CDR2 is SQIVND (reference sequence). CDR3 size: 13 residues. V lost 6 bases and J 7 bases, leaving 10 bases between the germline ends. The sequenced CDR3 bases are TGTGCCAGTAGGACGGGGGGGAATTCACCC. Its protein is CASRTGGNSP. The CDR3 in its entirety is CASRTGGNSPLHF.

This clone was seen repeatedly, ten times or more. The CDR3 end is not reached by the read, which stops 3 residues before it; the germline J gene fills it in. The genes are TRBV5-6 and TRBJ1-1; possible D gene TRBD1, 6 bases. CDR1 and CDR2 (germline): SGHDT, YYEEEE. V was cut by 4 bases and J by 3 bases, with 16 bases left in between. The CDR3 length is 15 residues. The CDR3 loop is CASSPQGFSHTEAFF. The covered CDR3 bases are TGTGCCAGCAGCCCTCAGGGGTTTTCGCACACTGAA.

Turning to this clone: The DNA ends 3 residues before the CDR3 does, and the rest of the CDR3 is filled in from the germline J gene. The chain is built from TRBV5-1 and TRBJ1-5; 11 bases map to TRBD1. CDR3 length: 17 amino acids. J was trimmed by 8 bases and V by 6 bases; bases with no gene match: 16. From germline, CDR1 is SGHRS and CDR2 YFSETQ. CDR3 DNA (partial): TGCGCCAGCAAAAGCCTTACCGGGACAGGGGGGTCGGAGCCC. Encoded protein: CASKSLTGTGGSEP. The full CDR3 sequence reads CASKSLTGTGGSEPQHF.

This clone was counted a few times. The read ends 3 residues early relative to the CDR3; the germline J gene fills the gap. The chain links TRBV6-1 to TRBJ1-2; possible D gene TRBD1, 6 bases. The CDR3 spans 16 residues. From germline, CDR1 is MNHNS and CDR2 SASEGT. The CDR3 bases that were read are TGTGCCAGCAGTGAATACCCGGACAGCTCCTACAATGAC. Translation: CASSEYPDSSYND. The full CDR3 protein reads CASSEYPDSSYNDYTF.

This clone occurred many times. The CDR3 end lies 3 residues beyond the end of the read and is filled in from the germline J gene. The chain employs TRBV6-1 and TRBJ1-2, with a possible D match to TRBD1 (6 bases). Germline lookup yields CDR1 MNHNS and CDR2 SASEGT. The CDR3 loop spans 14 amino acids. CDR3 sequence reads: CASSELAGGLDYTF. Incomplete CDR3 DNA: TGTGCCAGCAGTGAACTAGCGGGGGGCCTTGAC.

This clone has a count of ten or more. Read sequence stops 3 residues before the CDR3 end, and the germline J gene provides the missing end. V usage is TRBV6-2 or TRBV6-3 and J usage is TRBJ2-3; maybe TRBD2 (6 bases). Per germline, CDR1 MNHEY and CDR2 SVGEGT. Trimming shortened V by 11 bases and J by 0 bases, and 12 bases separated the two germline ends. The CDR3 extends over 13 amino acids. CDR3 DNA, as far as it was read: TGTGCCTCCTCTCGGGGGAGCACAGATACG. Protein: CASSRGSTDT. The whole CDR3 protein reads CASSRGSTDTQYF.

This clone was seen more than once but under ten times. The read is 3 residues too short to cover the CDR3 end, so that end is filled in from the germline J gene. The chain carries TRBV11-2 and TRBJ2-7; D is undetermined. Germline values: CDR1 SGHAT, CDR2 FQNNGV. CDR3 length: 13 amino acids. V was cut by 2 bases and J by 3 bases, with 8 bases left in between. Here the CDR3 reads CASSLLPGYEQYF. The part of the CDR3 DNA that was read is TGTGCCAGCAGCTTATTGCCCGGCTACGAG.

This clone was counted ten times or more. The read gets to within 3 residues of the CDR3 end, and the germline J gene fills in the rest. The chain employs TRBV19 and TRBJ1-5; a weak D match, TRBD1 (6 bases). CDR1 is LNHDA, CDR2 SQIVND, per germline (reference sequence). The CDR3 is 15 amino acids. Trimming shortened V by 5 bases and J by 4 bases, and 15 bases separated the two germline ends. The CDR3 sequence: CASSLGAGYNQPQHF. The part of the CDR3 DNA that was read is TGTGCCAGTAGTTTGGGGGCGGGTTATAATCAGCCC.

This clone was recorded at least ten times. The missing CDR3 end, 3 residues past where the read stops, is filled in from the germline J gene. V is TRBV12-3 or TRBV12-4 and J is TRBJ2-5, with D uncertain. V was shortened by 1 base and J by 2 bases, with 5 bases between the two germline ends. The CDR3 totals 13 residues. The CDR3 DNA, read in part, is TGTGCCAGCAGTTTAGACTCTCAAGAGACC. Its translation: CASSLDSQET. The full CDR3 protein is CASSLDSQETQYF.

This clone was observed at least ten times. CDR3 DNA, as far as it was read: TGTGCCAGCAGACCGACAGAATTCAGCACAGATACG. As protein: CASRPTEFSTDT. The entire CDR3 is CASRPTEFSTDTQYF. The rearrangement joins TRBV12-3 or TRBV12-4 to TRBJ2-3, with D possibly matching TRBD1 (5 bases). The CDR3 goes on 3 residues after the read ends, and that part is filled in from the germline J gene. The CDR3 consists of 15 residues. V gave up 6 bases and J gave up 0 bases, with 13 bases separating them.

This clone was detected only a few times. CDR3 residues: CASSLRTGNTDTYTF. The sequenced CDR3 bases are TGTGCCAGTAGTCTACGGACAGGGAACACAGATACC. This chain joins TRBV19 and TRBJ1-2; 8 nucleotides match TRBD1. The read is 3 residues too short to cover the CDR3 end, so that end is filled in from the germline J gene. Germline V gives CDR1 LNHDA, CDR2 SQIVND (reference sequence). The CDR3 consists of 15 residues. The complete variable domain, with remaining parts taken from reference TRBV19 and TRBJ1-2, reads DGGITQSPKYLFRKEGQNVTLSCEQNLNHDAMYWYRQDPGQGLRLIYYSQIVNDFQKGDIAEGYSVSREKKESFPLTVTSAQKNPTAFYLCASSLRTGNTDTYTFGSGTRLTVV.

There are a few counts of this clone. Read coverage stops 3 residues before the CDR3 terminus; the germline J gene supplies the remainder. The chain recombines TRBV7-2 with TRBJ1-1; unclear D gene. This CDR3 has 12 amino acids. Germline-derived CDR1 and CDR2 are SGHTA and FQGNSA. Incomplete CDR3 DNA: TGTGCCAGCAGCTTAGGAGTAGTCGAA. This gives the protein CASSLGVVE. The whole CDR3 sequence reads CASSLGVVEAFF.

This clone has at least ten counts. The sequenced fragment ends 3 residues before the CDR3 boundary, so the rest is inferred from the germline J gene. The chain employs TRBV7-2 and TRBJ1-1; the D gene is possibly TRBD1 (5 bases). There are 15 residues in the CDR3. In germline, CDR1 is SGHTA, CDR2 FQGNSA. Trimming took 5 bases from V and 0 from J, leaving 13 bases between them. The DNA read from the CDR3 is TGTGCCAGCAGCGCCAACCAGGGAATGAACACTGAA. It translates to CASSANQGMNTE. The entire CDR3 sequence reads CASSANQGMNTEAFF.

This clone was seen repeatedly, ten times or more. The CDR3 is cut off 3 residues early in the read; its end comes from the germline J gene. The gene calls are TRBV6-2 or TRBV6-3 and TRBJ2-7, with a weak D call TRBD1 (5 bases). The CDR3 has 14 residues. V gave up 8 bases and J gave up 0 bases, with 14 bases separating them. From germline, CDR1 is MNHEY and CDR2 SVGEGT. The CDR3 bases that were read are TGTGCCAGCTATGACAGACGCGACTCCTACGAG. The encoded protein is CASYDRRDSYE. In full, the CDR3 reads CASYDRRDSYEQYF.

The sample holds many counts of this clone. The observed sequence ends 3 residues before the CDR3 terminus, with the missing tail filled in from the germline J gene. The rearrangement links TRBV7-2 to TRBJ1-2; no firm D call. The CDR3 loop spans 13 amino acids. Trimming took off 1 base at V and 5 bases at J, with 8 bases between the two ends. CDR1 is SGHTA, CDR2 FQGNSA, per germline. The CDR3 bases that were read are TGTGCCAGCAGCTTAGTCGTGAGGTATGGC. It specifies CASSLVVRYG. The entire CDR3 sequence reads CASSLVVRYGYTF.

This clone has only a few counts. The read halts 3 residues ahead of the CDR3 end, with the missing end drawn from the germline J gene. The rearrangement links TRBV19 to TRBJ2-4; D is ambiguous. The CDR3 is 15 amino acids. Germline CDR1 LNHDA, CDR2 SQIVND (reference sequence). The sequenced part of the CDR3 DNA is TGTGCCAGTAGTATGTTTGGCAGTGGTAACTATGGT. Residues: CASSMFGSGNYG. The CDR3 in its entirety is CASSMFGSGNYGQYF.

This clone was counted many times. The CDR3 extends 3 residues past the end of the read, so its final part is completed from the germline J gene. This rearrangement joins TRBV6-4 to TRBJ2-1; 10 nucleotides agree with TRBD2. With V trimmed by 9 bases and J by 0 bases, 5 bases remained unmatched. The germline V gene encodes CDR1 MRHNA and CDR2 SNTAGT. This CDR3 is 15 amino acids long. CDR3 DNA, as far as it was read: TGTGCCAGGGACGAGCGGGGGGGCTCCTACAATGAG. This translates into CARDERGGSYNE. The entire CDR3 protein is CARDERGGSYNEQFF.